This T cell receptor beta chain emerged from a study of blood T cell repertoires in COVID-19. Study at large: Collection of acute and convalescent COVID-19 samples took place in the United States, Italy and Spain.

Germline loops: CDR1 KGHSH, CDR2 LQKENI. The CDR3 runs 17 residues. V was clipped by 0 bases and J by 0 bases, with 15 bases between them. Authors' data handling: For nucleated cells, counts were estimated from reference gene primer amplification. Here immunoSEQ multiplex PCR was the method, and the copy in TCRdb shows in-frame clones only, minus some. That table gives V, J and clone size, and the DNA gave D and trimming. The sample lists over 90,000 clones, approximately 90% occurring once. The V and J genes are TRBV18 and TRBJ2-7, with a possible D match to TRBD1 (7 bases). This receptor was taken from a woman aged 45-65 years with COVID-19, enrolled during active disease. Sequencing used peripheral blood. CDR3 sequence: CASSPPFGGGFSYEQYF. CDR3 DNA: TGTGCCAGCTCACCACCGTTTGGAGGGGGCTTCTCCTACGAGCAGTACTTC.